This is a list of T cell receptor beta chains from one sample in a study of technical replicates of blood from a handful of donors. Clones were sequenced by immunoSEQ multiplex PCR, and TCRdb holds only the in-frame ones, with some missing. The table lists tens of thousands of clones, around 83% of them singletons. The sequenced sample consisted of PBMCs. The receptors here all came from a human donor in good health. Some clones in this sample may be carry-over from other donors' samples. The CDR3 runs from the conserved cysteine through the conserved F or W. The order of the fields is clone size, D gene, J gene, V gene, CDR3 protein, CDR3 DNA. A D gene is named only where the DNA matches it firmly. Rows give clone size only sometimes, using once, few, many, or a class for an expanded clone.

abundance: NA; d_gene: NA; j_gene: TRBJ1-5; v_gene: TRBV12-5; CDR3aa: CASGLGEGQRYQPQHF; CDR3nt: TGTGCTAGTGGTTTGGGTGAAGGACAGAGATATCAGCCCCAGCATTTT
abundance: few; d_gene: NA; j_gene: TRBJ1-2; v_gene: TRBV7-2; CDR3aa: CASNRSPGNYGYTF; CDR3nt: TGTGCCAGCAACCGTTCGCCCGGGAACTATGGCTACACCTTC
abundance: NA; d_gene: NA; j_gene: TRBJ1-1; v_gene: TRBV10-3; CDR3aa: CAISESTSEAFF; CDR3nt: TGTGCCATCAGTGAGTCAACATCTGAAGCTTTCTTT
abundance: NA; d_gene: NA; j_gene: TRBJ2-7; v_gene: TRBV5-6; CDR3aa: CASSVGTAGEQYF; CDR3nt: TGTGCCAGCAGCGTCGGGACAGCGGGCGAGCAGTACTTC
abundance: once; d_gene: TRBD2; j_gene: TRBJ2-7; v_gene: TRBV19; CDR3aa: CASSQRLAGVSMYEQYF; CDR3nt: TGTGCCAGTAGTCAGAGACTAGCGGGAGTCTCTATGTACGAGCAGTACTTC
abundance: NA; d_gene: NA; j_gene: TRBJ1-1; v_gene: TRBV6-5; CDR3aa: CASHLGGGTEAFF; CDR3nt: TGTGCCAGCCACCTCGGGGGTGGCACTGAAGCTTTCTTT
abundance: NA; d_gene: NA; j_gene: TRBJ2-5; v_gene: TRBV4-2; CDR3aa: CASSQDSGVSETQYF; CDR3nt: TGTGCCAGCAGCCAAGATTCGGGGGTTTCAGAGACCCAGTACTTC
abundance: NA; d_gene: TRBD2; j_gene: TRBJ2-1; v_gene: TRBV13; CDR3aa: CASSPPRTRTNEQFF; CDR3nt: TGTGCCAGCAGCCCCCCCCGGACTAGAACCAATGAGCAGTTCTTC
abundance: once; d_gene: TRBD2; j_gene: TRBJ2-1; v_gene: TRBV10-3; CDR3aa: CAISESERGDSYNEQFF; CDR3nt: TGTGCCATCAGTGAGTCCGAGCGGGGGGACTCCTACAATGAGCAGTTCTTC
abundance: NA; d_gene: NA; j_gene: TRBJ2-7; v_gene: TRBV19; CDR3aa: CASRGAYFEQYF; CDR3nt: TGTGCCAGTAGAGGAGCTTACTTCGAGCAGTACTTC
abundance: once; d_gene: NA; j_gene: TRBJ2-2; v_gene: TRBV13; CDR3aa: CASSSFGQTGMGTGELFF; CDR3nt: TGTGCCAGCAGCTCCTTCGGACAAACAGGAATGGGGACCGGGGAGCTGTTTTTT
abundance: NA; d_gene: NA; j_gene: TRBJ2-1; v_gene: TRBV30; CDR3aa: CAWQTVQFYNEQFF; CDR3nt: TGTGCCTGGCAGACAGTACAATTCTACAATGAGCAGTTCTTC
abundance: NA; d_gene: NA; j_gene: TRBJ2-6; v_gene: TRBV4-2; CDR3aa: CASSQEAGTGANVLTF; CDR3nt: TGTGCCAGCAGCCAAGAAGCGGGTACTGGGGCCAACGTCCTGACTTTC
abundance: NA; d_gene: NA; j_gene: TRBJ2-7; v_gene: TRBV7-9; CDR3aa: CASSPTGLSYEQYF; CDR3nt: TGTGCCAGCAGCCCCACTGGACTCTCCTACGAGCAGTACTTC
abundance: NA; d_gene: NA; j_gene: TRBJ2-1; v_gene: TRBV4-3; CDR3aa: CASSQEIRSSYNEQFF; CDR3nt: TGCGCCAGCAGCCAAGAAATTCGCAGCTCCTACAATGAGCAGTTCTTC
abundance: NA; d_gene: TRBD2; j_gene: TRBJ2-5; v_gene: TRBV7-9; CDR3aa: CASSSMTSGGALETQYF; CDR3nt: TGTGCCAGCAGCTCTATGACTAGCGGGGGGGCTCTGGAGACCCAGTACTTC
abundance: NA; d_gene: NA; j_gene: TRBJ2-7; v_gene: TRBV5-1; CDR3aa: CASKLAPYEQYF; CDR3nt: TGCGCCAGCAAATTAGCCCCCTACGAGCAGTACTTC
abundance: NA; d_gene: NA; j_gene: TRBJ2-7; v_gene: TRBV5-6; CDR3aa: CASSFGGVDEQYF; CDR3nt: TGTGCCAGCAGCTTCGGAGGGGTCGACGAGCAGTACTTC
abundance: NA; d_gene: TRBD2; j_gene: TRBJ2-7; v_gene: TRBV5-4; CDR3aa: CASSPLAGPNEQYF; CDR3nt: TGTGCCAGCAGCCCCCTAGCGGGCCCCAACGAGCAGTACTTC
abundance: NA; d_gene: TRBD2; j_gene: TRBJ2-3; v_gene: TRBV30; CDR3aa: CAWSGGGRAADTQYF; CDR3nt: TGTGCCTGGAGTGGCGGCGGGAGGGCCGCAGATACGCAGTATTTT
abundance: NA; d_gene: TRBD1; j_gene: TRBJ1-2; v_gene: TRBV29-1; CDR3aa: CSVVSGQGDYGYTF; CDR3nt: TGCAGCGTTGTGTCCGGACAGGGCGACTATGGCTACACCTTC
abundance: NA; d_gene: NA; j_gene: TRBJ1-5; v_gene: TRBV19; CDR3aa: CASSAEGPQHF; CDR3nt: TGTGCCAGTAGTGCCGAGGGGCCCCAGCATTTT
abundance: few; d_gene: NA; j_gene: TRBJ1-1; v_gene: TRBV4-1; CDR3aa: CASSQDERQINTEAFF; CDR3nt: TGCGCCAGCAGCCAAGATGAGAGACAAATAAACACTGAAGCTTTCTTT
abundance: NA; d_gene: NA; j_gene: TRBJ1-2; v_gene: TRBV6-5; CDR3aa: CASNNGQRNYGYTF; CDR3nt: TGTGCCAGCAATAACGGACAGCGAAACTATGGCTACACCTTC
abundance: NA; d_gene: NA; j_gene: TRBJ1-6; v_gene: TRBV6-4; CDR3aa: CASSEGSYNSPLHF; CDR3nt: TGTGCCAGCAGTGAAGGGAGTTATAATTCACCCCTCCACTTT
abundance: NA; d_gene: TRBD1; j_gene: TRBJ2-7; v_gene: TRBV9; CDR3aa: CASSYSGTGVDEQYF; CDR3nt: TGTGCCAGCAGCTATTCCGGGACAGGGGTCGACGAGCAGTACTTC
abundance: once; d_gene: TRBD2; j_gene: TRBJ2-3; v_gene: TRBV10-3; CDR3aa: CAISVTQRGGVDTQYF; CDR3nt: TGTGCCATCAGTGTTACCCAGCGGGGGGGCGTAGATACGCAGTATTTT
abundance: NA; d_gene: TRBD2; j_gene: TRBJ2-1; v_gene: TRBV5-1; CDR3aa: CASSASGGAREQFF; CDR3nt: TGCGCCAGCAGTGCCAGCGGGGGGGCCAGAGAGCAGTTCTTC
abundance: few; d_gene: TRBD1; j_gene: TRBJ1-5; v_gene: TRBV19; CDR3aa: CASRAGTGNAELQHF; CDR3nt: TGTGCCAGTAGGGCCGGGACAGGGAATGCGGAACTCCAGCATTTT
abundance: NA; d_gene: NA; j_gene: TRBJ2-1; v_gene: TRBV9; CDR3aa: CASSGHNEQFF; CDR3nt: TGTGCCAGCAGCGGGCACAATGAGCAGTTCTTC
abundance: NA; d_gene: TRBD1; j_gene: TRBJ1-3; v_gene: TRBV10-3; CDR3aa: CAISGLAQGASGNTIYF; CDR3nt: TGTGCCATCAGTGGACTTGCACAGGGGGCGTCGGGAAACACCATATATTTT
abundance: NA; d_gene: NA; j_gene: TRBJ1-2; v_gene: TRBV7-9; CDR3aa: CASSPETGGYTF; CDR3nt: TGTGCCAGCAGCCCGGAGACAGGAGGCTACACCTTC
abundance: NA; d_gene: TRBD1; j_gene: TRBJ1-4; v_gene: TRBV2; CDR3aa: CASNRDRVEKLFF; CDR3nt: TGTGCCAGCAATCGGGACAGGGTCGAAAAACTGTTTTTT
abundance: NA; d_gene: TRBD2; j_gene: TRBJ2-2; v_gene: TRBV6-5; CDR3aa: CASSVGLAGVGELFF; CDR3nt: TGTGCCAGCAGTGTCGGACTAGCGGGAGTTGGGGAGCTGTTTTTT
abundance: NA; d_gene: TRBD1; j_gene: TRBJ1-2; v_gene: TRBV4-3; CDR3aa: CASSPGTGGDNGYTF; CDR3nt: TGCGCCAGCAGTCCTGGTACAGGGGGCGATAATGGCTACACCTTC
abundance: once; d_gene: NA; j_gene: TRBJ2-7; v_gene: TRBV6-6; CDR3aa: CASSYGAGYEQYF; CDR3nt: TGTGCCAGCAGTTACGGAGCCGGCTACGAGCAGTACTTC
abundance: NA; d_gene: NA; j_gene: TRBJ2-7; v_gene: TRBV6-5; CDR3aa: CASSFRLGPYEQYF; CDR3nt: TGTGCCAGCAGTTTCCGACTGGGGCCCTACGAGCAGTACTTC
abundance: NA; d_gene: NA; j_gene: TRBJ2-3; v_gene: TRBV7-2; CDR3aa: CASSLASYLPGVADTQYF; CDR3nt: TGTGCCAGCAGCTTAGCCTCGTATTTACCGGGAGTGGCAGATACGCAGTATTTT
abundance: once; d_gene: NA; j_gene: TRBJ2-3; v_gene: TRBV12-5; CDR3aa: CASGLIAGPMNTQYF; CDR3nt: TGTGCTAGTGGTTTGATTGCGGGTCCAATGAATACGCAGTATTTT
abundance: NA; d_gene: NA; j_gene: TRBJ2-7; v_gene: TRBV6-5; CDR3aa: CASSYSSIGGYEQYF; CDR3nt: TGTGCCAGCAGTTACTCGAGTATCGGGGGCTACGAGCAGTACTTC
abundance: NA; d_gene: NA; j_gene: TRBJ1-1; v_gene: TRBV7-9; CDR3aa: CASMQKGGGTEAFF; CDR3nt: TGTGCCAGCATGCAGAAAGGGGGGGGCACTGAAGCTTTCTTT
abundance: NA; d_gene: NA; j_gene: TRBJ1-5; v_gene: TRBV7-8; CDR3aa: CASSPINQPQHF; CDR3nt: TGTGCCAGCAGCCCAATCAATCAGCCCCAGCATTTT
abundance: few; d_gene: NA; j_gene: TRBJ1-6; v_gene: TRBV2; CDR3aa: CASSAGSPLHF; CDR3nt: TGTGCCAGCAGTGCGGGTTCACCCCTCCACTTT
abundance: NA; d_gene: NA; j_gene: TRBJ1-2; v_gene: TRBV7-9; CDR3aa: CASSLDETSGYTF; CDR3nt: TGTGCCAGCAGCTTAGACGAGACATCTGGCTACACCTTC
abundance: NA; d_gene: NA; j_gene: TRBJ2-6; v_gene: TRBV7-9; CDR3aa: CASSLYRSVVGANVLTF; CDR3nt: TGTGCCAGCAGCTTATATCGGTCCGTCGTTGGGGCCAACGTCCTGACTTTC
abundance: NA; d_gene: TRBD2; j_gene: TRBJ2-5; v_gene: TRBV5-4; CDR3aa: CASSPLAGGQTQYF; CDR3nt: TGTGCCAGCAGCCCCCTAGCGGGGGGCCAGACCCAGTACTTC
abundance: NA; d_gene: NA; j_gene: TRBJ2-2; v_gene: TRBV6-5; CDR3aa: CASNLNRGGTGELFF; CDR3nt: TGTGCCAGCAATTTAAACAGGGGAGGCACCGGGGAGCTGTTTTTT
abundance: NA; d_gene: NA; j_gene: TRBJ2-2; v_gene: TRBV4-2; CDR3aa: CASSPSGVRAGELFF; CDR3nt: TGTGCCAGCAGCCCATCTGGGGTCAGGGCCGGGGAGCTGTTTTTT
abundance: NA; d_gene: TRBD1; j_gene: TRBJ2-6; v_gene: TRBV5-6; CDR3aa: CASSTRQGAPGANVLTF; CDR3nt: TGTGCCAGCAGCACCCGACAGGGGGCGCCTGGGGCCAACGTCCTGACTTTC
abundance: NA; d_gene: TRBD1; j_gene: TRBJ1-5; v_gene: TRBV5-1; CDR3aa: CASSWTGGQPQHF; CDR3nt: TGCGCCAGCAGCTGGACAGGGGGGCAGCCCCAGCATTTT
abundance: NA; d_gene: TRBD2; j_gene: TRBJ2-7; v_gene: TRBV11-1; CDR3aa: CASSLGRAGRDMYF; CDR3nt: TGTGCCAGCAGCTTAGGGAGAGCGGGGCGAGACATGTACTTC
abundance: NA; d_gene: TRBD2; j_gene: TRBJ2-1; v_gene: TRBV5-1; CDR3aa: CASSPGRDNEQFF; CDR3nt: TGCGCCAGCTCCCCGGGGAGGGACAATGAGCAGTTCTTC
abundance: NA; d_gene: TRBD1; j_gene: TRBJ2-7; v_gene: TRBV11-2; CDR3aa: CASSDKQGANEQYF; CDR3nt: TGTGCCAGCAGCGACAAACAGGGGGCCAACGAGCAGTACTTC
abundance: NA; d_gene: NA; j_gene: TRBJ2-5; v_gene: TRBV5-1; CDR3aa: CASSWPLGQSVETQYF; CDR3nt: TGCGCCAGCAGCTGGCCCCTCGGACAAAGTGTGGAGACCCAGTACTTC
abundance: NA; d_gene: TRBD2; j_gene: TRBJ2-5; v_gene: TRBV7-9; CDR3aa: CASIRGGAETQYF; CDR3nt: TGTGCCAGCATCCGCGGGGGGGCAGAGACCCAGTACTTC
abundance: NA; d_gene: NA; j_gene: TRBJ1-3; v_gene: TRBV9; CDR3aa: CASNPGGTGNTIYF; CDR3nt: TGTGCCAGCAACCCCGGGGGGACTGGAAACACCATATATTTT
abundance: NA; d_gene: TRBD1; j_gene: TRBJ1-4; v_gene: TRBV2; CDR3aa: CASGTEDEKLFF; CDR3nt: TGTGCCAGTGGGACAGAGGATGAAAAACTGTTTTTT
abundance: NA; d_gene: NA; j_gene: TRBJ1-1; v_gene: TRBV7-3; CDR3aa: CASSRGDSSTEAFF; CDR3nt: TGTGCCAGCAGCCGTGGGGACTCGAGCACTGAAGCTTTCTTT
abundance: NA; d_gene: NA; j_gene: TRBJ1-3; v_gene: TRBV30; CDR3aa: CAWSAGGAGNTIYF; CDR3nt: TGTGCCTGGAGTGCCGGGGGAGCTGGAAACACCATATATTTT